These T cell receptor beta chains were read from a single sample in a study of shared clonotypes between healthy human individuals. TCRdb's copy holds only in-frame clones and misses some; the assay was immunoSEQ multiplex PCR. The sample holds under 2,000,000 clones, about 95% seen once. The specimen sequenced was naive CD8+ T cells sorted from blood. These receptors all stem from a man aged 18 to 35 in good health. Each CDR3 is given with its conserved first and last residue. A D gene is named only where the DNA matches it firmly. Where a row states a size, it is once, few, many or the class of an expanded clone; other rows omit it.

j_call clone_size cdr3_length d_call v_call cdr3_aa cdr3_nt
TRBJ1-2 - 17 TRBD1 TRBV5-4 CASSLYRGQPLNYGYTF TGTGCCAGCAGCTTGTACAGGGGGCAACCCTTGAACTATGGCTACACCTTC
TRBJ2-5 - 14 - TRBV7-8 CASSLGGTQETQYF TGTGCCAGCAGCTTAGGGGGAACCCAAGAGACCCAGTACTTC
TRBJ2-7 - 15 - TRBV27 CASSSPGTPYYEQYF TGTGCCAGCAGTTCCCCGGGGACCCCCTACTACGAGCAGTACTTC
TRBJ2-7 - 14 TRBD2 TRBV9 CASSAGLAGYEQYF TGTGCCAGCAGCGCGGGACTAGCGGGGTACGAGCAGTACTTC
TRBJ2-1 - 14 TRBD2 TRBV27 CASSSSGGYNEQFF TGTGCCAGCAGTTCTAGCGGGGGATACAATGAGCAGTTCTTC
TRBJ2-7 - 12 - TRBV4-2 CASRGESYEQYF TGTGCCAGCAGGGGGGAGTCCTACGAGCAGTACTTC
TRBJ1-2 - 14 - TRBV9 CASSVGGSTYGYTF TGTGCCAGCAGCGTAGGGGGGAGTACTTATGGCTACACCTTC
TRBJ1-6 - 18 - TRBV7-9 CASSLTTWASSYNSPLHF TGTGCCAGCAGCCTTACGACTTGGGCCAGCTCCTATAATTCACCCCTCCACTTT
TRBJ1-4 - 13 TRBD1 TRBV6-5 CASSYGTGLELFF TGTGCCAGCAGTTACGGGACAGGGCTTGAACTGTTTTTT
TRBJ2-3 - 11 - TRBV27 CASSPGDTQYF TGTGCCAGCAGCCCGGGGGATACGCAGTATTTT
TRBJ1-5 - 15 - TRBV2 CASSGAPLVNQPQHF TGTGCCAGCAGTGGGGCCCCCCTGGTCAATCAGCCCCAGCATTTT
TRBJ2-7 - 16 - TRBV9 CASSVARDQGHYEQYF TGTGCCAGCAGCGTAGCGAGGGACCAGGGCCACTACGAGCAGTACTTC
TRBJ2-7 - 14 - TRBV4-3 CASSQGRVGYEQYF TGCGCCAGCAGCCAAGGCAGGGTAGGGTACGAGCAGTACTTC
TRBJ2-7 - 16 - TRBV2 CASSEPGTGENYEQYF TGTGCCAGCAGTGAACCCGGAACAGGCGAAAATTACGAGCAGTACTTC
TRBJ1-5 few 14 - TRBV27 CASSLPGYNQPQHF TGTGCCAGCAGTTTACCCGGCTACAATCAGCCCCAGCATTTT
TRBJ2-2 - 12 - TRBV7-9 CASSLGAGELFF TGTGCCAGCAGCTTAGGGGCTGGGGAGCTGTTTTTT
TRBJ2-7 - 15 TRBD2 TRBV7-6 CASSLGAAGEYEQYF TGTGCCAGCAGCTTAGGAGCAGCGGGAGAATACGAGCAGTACTTC
TRBJ2-7 - 15 TRBD2 TRBV19 CASSTGVAGVWEQYF TGTGCCAGTAGTACCGGGGTAGCGGGAGTTTGGGAGCAGTACTTC
TRBJ2-2 - 17 - TRBV4-3 CASSQDLVSGPTGELFF TGCGCCAGCAGCCAAGATCTCGTCAGCGGGCCTACCGGGGAGCTGTTTTTT
TRBJ1-2 - 19 TRBD1 TRBV2 CASNNPRQGKGYNNYGYTF TGTGCCAGCAACAATCCTCGACAGGGCAAAGGATACAATAACTATGGCTACACCTTC
TRBJ2-7 - 14 - TRBV18 CASSPKDGPYEQYF TGTGCCAGCTCACCGAAGGACGGACCCTACGAGCAGTACTTC
TRBJ1-1 - 14 TRBD1 TRBV7-9 CASSLAGGMTEAFF TGTGCCAGCAGCTTGGCAGGGGGCATGACTGAAGCTTTCTTT
TRBJ1-1 - 14 TRBD1 TRBV28 CASSHRGAQTEAFF TGTGCCAGCAGTCACAGGGGCGCACAGACTGAAGCTTTCTTT
TRBJ1-2 - 15 - TRBV12-5 CASGFSDLANYGYTF TGTGCTAGTGGTTTTTCGGACCTAGCTAACTATGGCTACACCTTC
TRBJ2-3 - 18 TRBD2 TRBV11-2 CASSPSVGLAGGSHTQYF TGTGCCAGCAGCCCGTCCGTTGGACTAGCGGGGGGTTCCCATACGCAGTATTTT
TRBJ1-3 - 15 - TRBV15 CATSRGPSSGNTIYF TGTGCCACCAGCAGAGGCCCTAGCTCTGGAAACACCATATATTTT
TRBJ2-1 - 16 TRBD2 TRBV11-2 CASSPFLAGGSNEQFF TGTGCCAGCAGCCCGTTCCTAGCGGGAGGGTCTAATGAGCAGTTCTTC
TRBJ2-7 once 14 - TRBV4-1 CASSQDTSSYEQYF TGCGCCAGCAGCCAAGATACCAGCTCCTACGAGCAGTACTTC
TRBJ1-3 - 14 - TRBV18 CASSPPGAGNTIYF TGTGCCAGCTCACCACCGGGTGCTGGAAACACCATATATTTT
TRBJ2-1 - 15 - TRBV9 CASSATLSSYNEQFF TGTGCCAGCAGCGCGACTCTTAGCTCCTACAATGAGCAGTTCTTC
TRBJ2-7 - 18 TRBD2 TRBV5-1 CASSSVLAGGPKGYEQYF TGCGCCAGCAGCTCCGTACTAGCGGGAGGGCCGAAAGGCTACGAGCAGTACTTC
TRBJ1-1 - 14 - TRBV27 CASSSLTMNTEAFF TGTGCCAGCAGTTCCCTCACGATGAACACTGAAGCTTTCTTT
TRBJ1-2 - 12 - TRBV25-1 CASSGGGAGYTF TGTGCCAGCAGTGGTGGGGGGGCTGGCTACACCTTC
TRBJ2-1 - 14 - TRBV7-2 CASSLLSGAGEQFF TGTGCCAGCAGCTTATTATCGGGGGCTGGTGAGCAGTTCTTC
TRBJ1-5 - 15 - TRBV15 CATSTEESSNQPQHF TGTGCCACCAGCACAGAGGAGAGTAGCAATCAGCCCCAGCATTTT
TRBJ2-2 - 16 - TRBV5-6 CASSLADTFWAGELFF TGTGCCAGCAGCTTGGCGGACACCTTCTGGGCCGGGGAGCTGTTTTTT
TRBJ2-1 once 18 TRBD2 TRBV4-1 CASSQDPPGLAGSNEQFF TGCGCCAGCAGCCAAGACCCCCCGGGACTAGCGGGATCCAATGAGCAGTTCTTC
TRBJ2-5 - 13 - TRBV5-4 CASSLAEQETQYF TGTGCCAGCAGCTTGGCTGAACAAGAGACCCAGTACTTC
TRBJ1-2 - 13 - TRBV28 CASSLGSDYGYTF TGTGCCAGCAGTTTAGGCAGCGACTATGGCTACACCTTC
TRBJ1-2 few 12 - TRBV29-1 CSVTGQNYGYTF TGCAGCGTCACCGGACAGAACTATGGCTACACCTTC
TRBJ2-5 - 16 TRBD2 TRBV27 CASSLSTSGGAETQYF TGTGCCAGCAGTTTATCGACTAGCGGGGGGGCGGAGACCCAGTACTTC
TRBJ2-2 - 13 TRBD2 TRBV27 CASTSGTIGELFF TGTGCCAGCACCTCGGGGACTATCGGGGAGCTGTTTTTT
TRBJ2-2 - 19 TRBD1 TRBV28 CASSLSYGQGGTEHGELFF TGTGCCAGCAGTCTCTCGTACGGACAGGGTGGGACCGAACACGGGGAGCTGTTTTTT
TRBJ2-1 - 15 - TRBV29-1 CSVEPTRYSYNEQFF TGCAGCGTTGAACCTACTAGATACTCCTACAATGAGCAGTTCTTC
TRBJ2-7 - 16 - TRBV27 CASSPTPGPSSYEQYF TGTGCCAGCAGTCCCACACCGGGACCAAGCTCCTACGAGCAGTACTTC
TRBJ1-1 - 14 - TRBV7-2 CASSLIPGETEAFF TGTGCCAGCAGCTTAATCCCAGGGGAAACTGAAGCTTTCTTT
TRBJ1-1 - 16 - TRBV5-4 CASSLDSGGYNTEAFF TGTGCCAGCAGCTTGGACAGCGGAGGATATAACACTGAAGCTTTCTTT
TRBJ1-1 - 12 - TRBV5-8 CAREHDGTEAFF TGTGCCAGAGAACACGATGGTACTGAAGCTTTCTTT
TRBJ2-7 - 15 - TRBV9 CASSVVPAPTYEQYF TGTGCCAGCAGCGTAGTTCCAGCCCCAACCTACGAGCAGTACTTC
TRBJ2-7 - 15 - TRBV11-2 CASSSSLRGAYEQYF TGTGCCAGCAGCTCCTCTCTGAGGGGGGCTTACGAGCAGTACTTC
TRBJ1-2 - 17 - TRBV12-2 CASPLQRGAVDNYGYTF TGTGCAAGTCCTCTACAACGGGGGGCGGTGGACAACTATGGCTACACCTTC
TRBJ2-2 - 15 - TRBV19 CASSTPRLGTGELFF TGTGCCAGTAGTACCCCCCGACTAGGCACCGGGGAGCTGTTTTTT
TRBJ2-1 - 16 - TRBV9 CASSVDSGPSYNEQFF TGTGCCAGCAGCGTGGATAGCGGACCCTCCTACAATGAGCAGTTCTTC
TRBJ1-2 - 15 TRBD1 TRBV7-9 CASSSDRDIFVGYTF TGTGCCAGCAGCTCTGACAGGGATATTTTTGTAGGCTACACCTTC
TRBJ2-5 - 16 - TRBV6-5 CASSYRGSREVETQYF TGTGCCAGCAGTTACCGGGGCTCTAGGGAGGTGGAGACCCAGTACTTC